Presented here are 25 T cell receptor beta chains from one specimen sequenced in a study of shared clonotypes between healthy human individuals. The data were produced by immunoSEQ multiplex PCR, yet TCRdb's version contains in-frame clones alone and is incomplete. The sample carries 2 million to 2.5 million clones, approximately 93% recorded once. Sequencing used naive CD4+ T cells from PBMCs. Specified subset: CD45RA+ positively selected. Receptor source: a young man in good health. Some clones in this sample may be carry-over from other donors' samples.

This clone was seen just once. The chain uses TRBV28 and TRBJ2-1; TRBD2 matches at 10 bases. This CDR3 is 16 amino acids long. From germline, CDR1 is MDHEN and CDR2 SYDVKM. V lost 6 bases and J lost 5; bases outside the gene matches: 10. This chain's CDR3 is CASRIGLAGVDNEQFF. In DNA, the CDR3 is TGTGCCAGCAGGATAGGCCTAGCGGGAGTAGACAATGAGCAGTTCTTC. Complete variable domain (other parts from reference TRBV28 and TRBJ2-1): DVKVTQSSRYLVKRTGEKVFLECVQDMDHENMFWYRQDPGLGLRLIYFSYDVKMKEKGDIPEGYSVSREKKERFSLILESASTNQTSMYLCASRIGLAGVDNEQFFGPGTRLTVL.

The rearrangement joins TRBV28 to TRBJ2-1, with D perhaps TRBD2 (5 bases). CDR3 length: 15 amino acids. The V end was cut by 3 bases, the J end by 7 bases, with 16 bases between. The germline gives CDR1 MDHEN, CDR2 SYDVKM. CDR3 sequence reads: CASSFRSSWANEQFF. CDR3 DNA sequence: TGTGCCAGCAGTTTTCGATCTAGCTGGGCGAATGAGCAGTTCTTC.

V is TRBV7-9 and J is TRBJ2-3; no clear D. Germline V gene sequence: CDR1 SEHNR, CDR2 FQNEAQ (reference sequence). Deletions cut 2 bases from V and 6 bases from J, with 18 bases between. The CDR3 extends over 16 amino acids. This CDR3 reads CASSLRTSEVVDTQYF. DNA of the CDR3: TGTGCCAGCAGCTTAAGGACCTCCGAAGTGGTTGATACGCAGTATTTT.

The V and J genes are TRBV28 and TRBJ1-1; D is unclear. V was cut by 3 bases and J by 8 bases, with 19 bases left in between. Germline values: CDR1 MDHEN, CDR2 SYDVKM. This CDR3 is built from 15 residues. This CDR3 reads CASSLERRGIREAFF. The CDR3 region has the DNA TGTGCCAGCAGTTTGGAACGGCGGGGAATTAGGGAAGCTTTCTTT.

Regarding this clone: Other DNA sequences from this sample encode an identical CDR3 as well. The gene calls are TRBV28 and TRBJ2-7, with 8 bases that match TRBD1. CDR3 length: 15 residues. CDR1 and CDR2 from the germline V gene are MDHEN and SYDVKM. Trimming at V came to 5 bases and at J to 1 base, leaving 7 bases not matched to a gene. Here the CDR3 reads CASSGPGTGSYEQYF. The CDR3 DNA is TGTGCCAGCAGTGGGCCAGGGACAGGATCCTACGAGCAGTACTTC.

J is TRBJ1-3 and V is TRBV6-5; D might be TRBD1 (6 bases). V gave up 4 bases and J gave up 2 bases, with 12 bases separating them. CDR1 MNHEY and CDR2 SVGAGI come from the germline V gene. The CDR3 sequence is 15 residues long. This chain's CDR3 is CASSSAGTTGNTIYF. In DNA, the CDR3 is TGTGCCAGCAGTTCAGCCGGGACAACTGGAAACACCATATATTTT.

The gene calls are TRBV7-2 and TRBJ2-1, with D unclear. Trimming removed 3 bases at V and 0 bases at J, with 9 bases between. There are 15 residues in the CDR3. Germline values: CDR1 SGHTA, CDR2 FQGNSA. The DNA of the CDR3 is TGTGCCAGCAGCTTGCAGTATAGCTCCTACAATGAGCAGTTCTTC. Translating gives CASSLQYSSYNEQFF.

CDR3 bases: TGTGCCAGCAGTCCCCGGACAACCTACTACGAGCAGTACTTC. Amino acid sequence: CASSPRTTYYEQYF. The chain has TRBV6-5 and TRBJ2-7, with D perhaps TRBD1 (5 bases). Between the trimmed V and J ends, which lost 5 bases and 3 bases, there was a span of 14 bases. The CDR3 has 14 residues. Germline V gene data show CDR1 as MNHEY and CDR2 as SVGAGI.

V and J are TRBV14 and TRBJ2-3; TRBD1 aligns across 8 bases. CDR1 SGHDN and CDR2 FVKESK come from the germline V gene. The J segment lost 2 bases and the V segment lost 1 base, leaving 2 bases of the junction unmatched. The CDR3 length is 15 residues. CDR3 in amino acids: CASSQAGGPTDTQYF. CDR3 nucleotides: TGTGCCAGCAGCCAAGCAGGGGGCCCCACAGATACGCAGTATTTT.

J is TRBJ1-2 and V is TRBV2, with D maybe TRBD1 (6 bases). Per germline, CDR1 SNHLY and CDR2 FYNNEI. The CDR3 extends over 12 amino acids. The CDR3 coding sequence is TGTCCCTACCACCCGGACAGCCATGGCTACACCTTC. Residues: CPYHPDSHGYTF.

The V gene is TRBV6-5, the J gene TRBJ2-1; no clear D gene. CDR1 is MNHEY and CDR2 is SVGAGI in the germline V gene. V was trimmed by 4 bases and J by 2 bases, leaving 9 bases between them. There are 14 residues in the CDR3. CDR3 DNA sequence: TGTGCCAGCAGTTCCAGAATCCCCTACAATGAGCAGTTCTTC. Encoded protein: CASSSRIPYNEQFF.

DNA for the CDR3: TGTGCCAGCAGCTTAGACCTCAGCGGCGGAACCTACGAGCAGTACTTC. This sequence encodes CASSLDLSGGTYEQYF. This chain uses TRBV11-3 with TRBJ2-7, with D perhaps TRBD2 (5 bases). This CDR3 has 16 residues. The germline gives CDR1 SGHNT, CDR2 YENEEA. Trimming took 0 bases from V and 2 from J, leaving 14 bases between them.

The V call is TRBV9, the J call TRBJ1-2, with D maybe TRBD1 (6 bases). Germline CDR1 and CDR2: SGDLS and YYNGEE. Between the trimmed V and J ends, which lost 0 bases and 3 bases, there was a span of 15 bases. The CDR3 has 16 amino acids. CDR3 amino acids: CASSVGGSGAHYGYTF. The CDR3 coding sequence is TGTGCCAGCAGCGTAGGTGGTTCGGGGGCGCACTATGGCTACACCTTC.

The V gene is TRBV5-1, the J gene TRBJ1-2, with D maybe TRBD1 (5 bases). Trimming took off 3 bases at V and 2 bases at J, with 5 bases between the two ends. Germline loops: CDR1 SGHRS, CDR2 YFSETQ. This CDR3 is 12 amino acids long. The CDR3 is CASSWDNYGYTF. The CDR3 region has the DNA TGCGCCAGCAGCTGGGACAACTATGGCTACACCTTC.

The gene calls are TRBV7-9 and TRBJ2-7; 10 nucleotides line up with TRBD2. The junction had 9 bases not matched to a gene; V was cut back by 0 bases and J by 4 bases. The CDR3 spans 17 residues. CDR1 SEHNR and CDR2 FQNEAQ come from the germline V gene (reference sequence). The CDR3 protein is CASSLANLSGRSYEQYF. The DNA for the CDR3 is TGTGCCAGCAGCTTAGCAAACCTTAGCGGGAGGTCGTACGAGCAGTACTTC.

In this sample, this clone turned up a few times. V usage is TRBV7-9 and J usage is TRBJ2-5, with D uncertain. The CDR3 is 15 residues long. Looked up from germline, CDR1 is SEHNR and CDR2 is FQNEAQ (reference sequence). Between the trimmed V and J ends, which lost 0 bases and 6 bases, there was a span of 14 bases. CDR3 sequence: CASSLAGRSTKTQYF. Here the CDR3 DNA reads TGTGCCAGCAGCTTAGCGGGAAGAAGTACAAAGACCCAGTACTTC. Together with reference TRBV7-9 and TRBJ2-5, the CDR3 gives the full variable domain: DTGVSQNPRHKITKRGQNVTFRCDPISEHNRLYWYRQTLGQGPEFLTYFQNEAQLEKSRLLSDRFSAERPKGSFSTLEIQRTEQGDSAMYLCASSLAGRSTKTQYFGPGTRLLVL.

The rearrangement uses TRBV28 and TRBJ1-4; the D is unclear. Germline-derived CDR1 and CDR2 are MDHEN and SYDVKM. This CDR3 is built from 14 residues. Trimming pared 7 bases from V and 4 bases from J, leaving 13 bases between. CDR3 nucleotide sequence: TGTGCCAGCAAGCTAAATGGTTTTAATGAAAAACTGTTTTTT. It codes for CASKLNGFNEKLFF.

The count of this clone is one. The rearrangement links TRBV30 to TRBJ1-2, with 7 bases identical to TRBD1. This CDR3 has 14 residues. Germline CDR1 GTSNPN, CDR2 SVGIG (reference sequence). J gave up 8 bases and V 5 bases, and 14 bases lay outside the gene matches. Here the CDR3 reads CAWARGGASRGYTF. Written as DNA, the CDR3 is TGTGCCTGGGCCAGGGGGGGCGCGAGCCGGGGCTACACCTTC.

The chain joins TRBV15 to TRBJ2-2; 7 bases fit TRBD1. Germline V gene lookup returns CDR1 LNHNV and CDR2 YYDKDF (reference sequence). V lost 4 bases and J lost 1; bases outside the gene matches: 6. The CDR3 runs 16 residues. CDR3 residues: CATSMDRWGNTGELFF. CDR3 in DNA: TGTGCCACCAGCATGGACAGGTGGGGGAACACCGGGGAGCTGTTTTTT.

This rearrangement joins TRBV7-2 to TRBJ2-3; D is unclear. Germline loops: CDR1 SGHTA, CDR2 FQGNSA. The CDR3 has 14 residues. The V and J ends lost 5 bases and 4 bases respectively, with 13 bases between them. CDR3 sequence reads: CASSPLGGADTQYF. For the CDR3, the DNA is TGTGCCAGCAGCCCCCTTGGTGGGGCAGATACGCAGTATTTT.

This clone was seen a handful of times. The genes are TRBV5-1 and TRBJ2-6; D is unclear. Germline values: CDR1 SGHRS, CDR2 YFSETQ. The CDR3 extends over 16 amino acids. Deletions cut 0 bases from V and 0 bases from J, with 7 bases between. CDR3 sequence: CASSLESGSGANVLTF. DNA for the CDR3: TGCGCCAGCAGCTTGGAGTCGGGCTCTGGGGCCAACGTCCTGACTTTC.

This clone was picked up one time. The CDR3 reads CASSTPASLLHTQYF. CDR3 nucleotide sequence: TGTGCCAGCAGTACTCCGGCGTCCCTCCTACATACGCAGTATTTT. The chain joins TRBV27 to TRBJ2-3, with D uncertain. This CDR3 region has 15 residues. Looked up from germline, CDR1 is MNHEY and CDR2 is SMNVEV (reference sequence). Trimming shortened V by 5 bases and J by 7 bases, and 19 bases separated the two germline ends.

The chain carries TRBV28 and TRBJ2-2; tentative D call: TRBD2 (5 bases). Trimming removed 7 bases from V and 4 bases from J, with 16 bases in between. Germline V gene lookup returns CDR1 MDHEN and CDR2 SYDVKM. The CDR3 has 15 amino acids. The CDR3 loop is CASTLSAGSTGELFF. The CDR3 bases are TGTGCCAGCACCCTTAGCGCAGGTAGCACCGGGGAGCTGTTTTTT.

This clone was seen once. The rearrangement joins TRBV6-5 to TRBJ2-7, with D perhaps assigned TRBD1 or TRBD2 (5 bases each). V was clipped by 2 bases and J by 2 bases, with 10 bases between them. The CDR3 runs 14 residues. Germline values: CDR1 MNHEY, CDR2 SVGAGI. CDR3 region: CASSYRDAAYEQYF. CDR3 sequence (DNA): TGTGCCAGCAGTTACCGGGACGCAGCCTACGAGCAGTACTTC.

The chain links TRBV7-9 to TRBJ1-3, with a possible D match to TRBD1 (5 bases). The length of the CDR3 is 16 residues. CDR1 SEHNR and CDR2 FQNEAQ come from the germline V gene (reference sequence). Trimming pared 5 bases from V and 0 bases from J, leaving 14 bases between. Here the CDR3 reads CASSGTGVLSGNTIYF. CDR3 in DNA: TGTGCCAGCAGCGGGACTGGGGTCCTCTCTGGAAACACCATATATTTT.